The subject of this entry is one TCR beta chain. Its antigen is undetermined. The sample comes from a study of graft-versus-host responses after intestinal transplantation. Only in-frame clones appear in the TCRdb table, and some are missing; sequencing was by immunoSEQ multiplex PCR. Of approximately 85,000 clones in the sample, less than 95% were seen once. The CDR3 sequence is 15 residues long. Germline CDR1 GTSNPN, CDR2 SVGIG (reference sequence). Trimming shortened V by 1 base and J by 0 bases, and 9 bases separated the two germline ends. This sequence joins TRBV30 and TRBJ1-4; D remains unclear. This receptor was identified in a human donor who was the organ donor for an intestinal transplant. Source: unstimulated CD8+ T cells sorted from spleen or lymph node cells, taken before transplant. CDR3: CAWSGAGATNEKLFF. Here the CDR3 DNA reads TGTGCCTGGAGTGGAGCGGGAGCAACTAATGAAAAACTGTTTTTT.